The clone carrying this TCR beta chain was recorded once. The CDR3 is 15 amino acids. Trimming removed 3 bases from V and 0 bases from J, with 12 bases in between. Germline V lookup: CDR1 DFQATT, CDR2 SNEGSKA (reference sequence). The data derive from a study of blood T cell repertoires in COVID-19. Produced via immunoSEQ multiplex PCR; TCRdb's table is partial and in-frame only. The sample has more than 65,000 clones; around 82% are singletons. This clonotype was obtained from a man aged 45-65 years with active COVID-19. The chain joins TRBV20-1 to TRBJ2-1; a possible D gene is TRBD2 (5 bases). The sequenced sample was peripheral blood. The CDR3 nucleotides are TGCAGTGCTAGTTTGCGGGCCAACTCCTACAATGAGCAGTTCTTC. This translates into CSASLRANSYNEQFF.